The 25 T cell receptor beta chains below were found in one sample sequenced in a study of blood T cell repertoires in COVID-19. Some clones are missing from TCRdb's copy, which holds only in-frame ones; the method was immunoSEQ multiplex PCR. The data hold about 270,000 clones, with around 83% observed a single time. Source material: peripheral blood. All receptors derive from an older man with acute or convalescent COVID-19.

This clone was recorded once. This chain links TRBV4-1 with TRBJ2-1, with 12 bases matching TRBD1. J was trimmed by 7 bases and V by 4 bases; bases with no gene match: 5. Germline values: CDR1 MGHRA, CDR2 YSYEKL. The CDR3 length is 15 residues. DNA for the CDR3: TGCGCCAGCAGCCCCGGGACAGGGGGCTTGAATGAGCAGTTCTTC. It translates to CASSPGTGGLNEQFF.

The genes are TRBV28 and TRBJ2-1, with 11 bases matching TRBD2. The germline gives CDR1 MDHEN, CDR2 SYDVKM. V trimming: 5 bases; J trimming: 7 bases; junction bases outside the gene matches: 16. The CDR3 consists of 18 residues. The CDR3 DNA reads TGTGCCAGCAGTCCTTGGTCGGAGACTAGCGGGAAATTGAATGAGCAGTTCTTC. This codes for CASSPWSETSGKLNEQFF.

The chain couples TRBV7-2 to TRBJ1-1; D unresolved. This CDR3 contains 13 residues. Per the germline V gene, CDR1 is SGHTA and CDR2 is FQGNSA. Trimming shortened V by 1 base and J by 8 bases, and 11 bases separated the two germline ends. CDR3 nucleotide sequence: TGTGCCAGCAGCTTAGGCCCCCCGGGGGAAGCTTTCTTT. Its protein product is CASSLGPPGEAFF. Using reference TRBV7-2 and TRBJ1-1 for the parts outside the CDR3, the full variable domain is GAGVSQSPSNKVTEKGKDVELRCDPISGHTALYWYRQSLGQGLEFLIYFQGNSAPDKSGLPSDRFSAERTGGSVSTLTIQRTQQEDSAVYLCASSLGPPGEAFFGQGTRLTVV.

This clone appeared once. The chain combines TRBV2 with TRBJ1-2; no clear D. The CDR3 totals 13 residues. V was trimmed by 7 bases and J by 4 bases, leaving 13 bases between them. The germline gives CDR1 SNHLY, CDR2 FYNNEI. The CDR3 sequence is CASIHLSSYGYTF. CDR3 nucleotide sequence: TGTGCCAGCATCCACCTATCGTCCTATGGCTACACCTTC.

In its sample, this clone was seen once. The chain joins TRBV5-6 to TRBJ2-4; possibly TRBD1 for D (5 bases). Germline V lookup: CDR1 SGHDT, CDR2 YYEEEE. V was trimmed by 4 bases and J by 1 base, leaving 21 bases between them. There are 18 residues in the CDR3. The chain's CDR3 is CASSPSLGAWGAKNIQYF. For the CDR3, the DNA is TGTGCCAGCAGCCCTTCATTAGGGGCGTGGGGTGCCAAAAACATTCAGTACTTC.

The rearrangement joins TRBV2 to TRBJ1-2; no definite D call. Per germline, CDR1 SNHLY and CDR2 FYNNEI. The V gene lost 4 bases and the J gene lost 10 bases, with 19 bases spanning the gap. The length of the CDR3 is 14 residues. CDR3: CASSARPPERDYTF. CDR3 DNA sequence: TGTGCCAGCAGTGCTAGACCCCCCGAGAGAGACTACACCTTC.

The chain combines TRBV7-8 with TRBJ2-7; TRBD1 is a possible D gene (6 bases). Germline lookup yields CDR1 SGHVS and CDR2 FQNEAQ. V lost 0 bases, J lost 9 bases, and 15 bases lay in between. The CDR3 length is 14 residues. The CDR3 here is CASSLALGASGQYF. The DNA of the CDR3 is TGTGCCAGCAGCTTAGCGCTGGGGGCATCAGGGCAGTACTTC.

Worth noting for this clone: The junction departs from the called germline gene at one end, perhaps through a read error. The chain recombines TRBV10-3 with TRBJ2-1; 9 nucleotides agree with TRBD2. This CDR3 is 15 amino acids long. Germline values: CDR1 ENHRY, CDR2 SYGVKD. The CDR3 loop is CAIMEVAGAYNEQLF. CDR3 nucleotides: TGTGCCATCATGGAGGTAGCGGGAGCATACAATGAGCAGCTCTTC.

This sequence joins TRBV21-1 and TRBJ2-1; whether TRBD2, the table's D call, matches the DNA was not checked. TRBV21-1 is listed as a pseudogene. The CDR3 totals 13 residues. The CDR3 spells CASSTPRPNEQFF. The CDR3 nucleotides are TGTGCCAGCAGCACCCCGAGGCCCAATGAGCAGTTCTTC.

The V gene is TRBV5-1, the J gene TRBJ1-1, with 7 bases matching TRBD1. CDR3 length equals 13 residues. With V trimmed by 5 bases and J by 8 bases, 9 bases remained unmatched. The germline V gene has CDR1 SGHRS and CDR2 YFSETQ. Here the CDR3 reads CASRQTGFSEAFF. CDR3 DNA sequence: TGCGCCAGCAGACAGACAGGGTTCAGCGAAGCTTTCTTT.

The chain joins TRBV18 to TRBJ1-5; no reliable D call. Deletions cut 4 bases from V and 9 bases from J, with 13 bases between. Germline loops: CDR1 KGHSH, CDR2 LQKENI. The length of the CDR3 is 13 residues. CDR3 loop: CASSRHVVGPQHF. As DNA, the CDR3 is TGTGCCAGCTCACGACATGTGGTAGGGCCCCAGCATTTT.

The genes are TRBV5-6 and TRBJ2-7; 8 bases agree with TRBD2. The CDR3 sequence is 12 residues long. Germline trimming cut 4 bases from V and 7 bases from J; bases unmatched to any gene: 4. Germline values: CDR1 SGHDT, CDR2 YYEEEE. CDR3 protein: CASSPREGEQYF. The CDR3 DNA is TGTGCCAGCAGCCCACGGGAGGGGGAGCAGTACTTC. The whole variable domain, filled in from reference TRBV5-6 and TRBJ2-7, reads DAGVTQSPTHLIKTRGQQVTLRCSPKSGHDTVSWYQQALGQGPQFIFQYYEEEERQRGNFPDRFSGHQFPNYSSELNVNALLLGDSALYLCASSPREGEQYFGPGTRLTVT.

This clone came up a few times. The genes are TRBV4-2 and TRBJ2-1, with TRBD2 matching over 8 bases. The V gene end was trimmed by 0 bases and the J gene end by 4 bases; junction bases not matched to a gene: 20. CDR1 is LGHNA, CDR2 YNFKEQ, per germline. The length of the CDR3 is 21 residues. This CDR3 reads CASSQEVPFPSGLSRYNEQFF. In DNA form, the CDR3 reads TGTGCCAGCAGCCAAGAAGTCCCTTTTCCTAGCGGGTTGTCCCGTTACAATGAGCAGTTCTTC.

The chain employs TRBV10-3 and TRBJ1-5, with 7 positions matching TRBD1. V shed 5 bases, J shed 5 bases, and the junction held 3 bases outside the gene matches. Germline assignment: CDR1 ENHRY and CDR2 SYGVKD. This CDR3 has 13 residues. CDR3 bases: TGTGCCATCAGTCCCGACAGGGATCAGCCCCAGCATTTT. This encodes CAISPDRDQPQHF.

The rearrangement links TRBV6-2 or TRBV6-3 to TRBJ2-7, with 9 bases lining up with TRBD1. The germline gives CDR1 MNHEY, CDR2 SVGEGT. The CDR3 has 16 residues. The V segment lost 0 bases and the J segment 3 bases; nucleotides outside the gene matches: 6. The CDR3 protein is CASSYSRDRADYEQYF. The CDR3 region has the DNA TGTGCCAGCAGTTACTCCCGGGACAGGGCGGACTACGAGCAGTACTTC.

The rearrangement joins TRBV10-3 to TRBJ1-1; the match to TRBD1 covers 7 bases. The germline V gene encodes CDR1 ENHRY and CDR2 SYGVKD. CDR3 length: 12 amino acids. V shed 5 bases and J 7 bases; nucleotides not matched to a gene: 4. CDR3 protein: CAISKWTGEAFF. For the CDR3, the DNA is TGTGCCATCAGTAAGTGGACAGGTGAAGCTTTCTTT.

This clone appeared a single time. V gene TRBV2 combines with J gene TRBJ2-5, with 7 bases fitting TRBD2. The germline gives CDR1 SNHLY, CDR2 FYNNEI. The CDR3 is 14 amino acids. The V and J ends lost 5 bases and 10 bases, in that order; junction bases with no gene match: 13. The CDR3 loop is CASSQRGLRLDQYF. The CDR3 DNA is TGTGCCAGCAGTCAGCGGGGACTGCGGCTCGACCAGTACTTC. Complete variable domain (other parts from reference TRBV2 and TRBJ2-5): EPEVTQTPSHQVTQMGQEVILRCVPISNHLYFYWYRQILGQKVEFLVSFYNNEISEKSEIFDDQFSVERPDGSNFTLKIRSTKLEDSAMYFCASSQRGLRLDQYFGPGTRLLVL.

J is TRBJ1-1 and V is TRBV5-1; D is unresolved. Deletions cut 4 bases from V and 6 bases from J, with 19 bases between. CDR3 length: 15 amino acids. CDR1 and CDR2 (germline): SGHRS, YFSETQ. Written as DNA, the CDR3 is TGCGCCAGCAGCACGGGATTGGATACACGGGCTGAAGCTTTCTTT. This sequence encodes CASSTGLDTRAEAFF.

The chain has TRBV18 and TRBJ2-1; 16 bases align to TRBD2. The CDR3 covers 17 residues. Germline CDR1 is KGHSH and CDR2 is LQKENI. J was trimmed by 7 bases and V by 0 bases; bases with no gene match: 3. The CDR3 sequence is CASSPPGLAGGVNEQFF. The CDR3, as DNA: TGTGCCAGCTCACCACCGGGACTAGCGGGAGGGGTGAATGAGCAGTTCTTC.

The rearrangement joins TRBV3-1 (or the pseudogene TRBV3-2) to TRBJ2-7, with a possible D match to TRBD2 (6 bases). The CDR3 has 13 residues. V lost 3 bases and J lost 4, with 10 bases in between. Germline-derived CDR1 and CDR2 are LGHDT and YNNKEL (reference sequence). CDR3 region: CASSHQAGYEQYF. CDR3 nucleotides: TGTGCCAGCAGCCACCAGGCGGGGTACGAGCAGTACTTC.

The V gene is TRBV4-2, the J gene TRBJ1-4, with TRBD1 identical over 7 bases. The germline V gene encodes CDR1 LGHNA and CDR2 YNFKEQ. J was trimmed by 4 bases and V by 6 bases; bases with no gene match: 8. The CDR3 is 15 amino acids. In DNA form, the CDR3 reads TGTGCCAGCAGTATTAGACAGGGCCTTAATGAAAAACTGTTTTTT. Its translation is CASSIRQGLNEKLFF.

The J gene is TRBJ2-3, the V gene TRBV19, with 7 bases lining up with TRBD1. V shed 4 bases, J shed 2 bases, and the junction held 6 bases outside the gene matches. The CDR3 is 15 amino acids. Germline V CDR1 and CDR2: LNHDA, SQIVND (reference sequence). CDR3: CASSTDRATTDTQYF. Written as DNA, the CDR3 is TGTGCCAGTAGTACCGACAGGGCTACCACAGATACGCAGTATTTT.

J is TRBJ2-1 and V is TRBV28, with TRBD2 as a possible D gene (7 bases). Germline values: CDR1 MDHEN, CDR2 SYDVKM. The CDR3 totals 14 residues. V was trimmed by 11 bases and J by 8 bases, leaving 22 bases between them. CDR3 nucleotide sequence: TGTGCCGGGAGGGGGTCTGCCGGTGGCCATGAGCAGTTCTTC. It is translated as CAGRGSAGGHEQFF.

This chain joins TRBV29-1 and TRBJ1-1; D gene ambiguous. The CDR3 runs to 12 residues. V lost 5 bases and J lost 1, with 8 bases in between. Germline V gene data show CDR1 as SQVTM and CDR2 as ANQGSEA. CDR3 bases: TGCAGCGTTCAGGAGGGGAACACTGAAGCTTTCTTT. It specifies CSVQEGNTEAFF.

The gene calls are TRBV24-1 and TRBJ2-7; the match to TRBD1 covers 10 bases. With 9 bases clipped from V and 0 bases from J, the junction kept 7 bases outside the gene matches. The CDR3 consists of 15 residues. The germline gives CDR1 KGHDR, CDR2 SFDVKD. The CDR3 is CATGTGTGVSYEQYF. CDR3 DNA: TGTGCCACCGGAACCGGGACAGGGGTCTCCTACGAGCAGTACTTC.